This T cell receptor beta chain derives from a study of cytomegalovirus exposure and HLA in healthy donors (dated by TCRdb to 2016 to 2017). In the study overall: In an earlier analysis of under 600 of the donors, 250 to 350 Gb of sequence data and roughly 100 million unique TCR beta sequences from some 170 million T cells were reported. Rather than drawing on any new phenotypic data, the later analysis identified candidate immune exposures from TCR beta sequences and the way those sequences occurred across donors. Typing coverage differed by locus: A, B, C, DRB1 and DQB1 were typed in about 629-630 donors, DQA1 in about 560, DPA1 in 600 to 610, and DPB1 in just under 490. An early release covering some 640 HLA-typed donors comprised approximately 290 gigabases of sequencing data and 65 million to 100 million unique TCR sequences. The study used immunosequencing to profile the T cell repertoires of under 700 subjects and linked those repertoires to cytomegalovirus serostatus. An earlier analysis of some 600 of the donors applied high-throughput TCR beta sequencing to assess whether each TCR beta V gene segment acted as functional or pseudogenic. The aim of the study was to test whether cataloging public T cell receptors could identify signatures of past pathogen exposure. A handful of DR-DQ haplotypes were handled as single units for association and clustering because linkage in the cohort was strong. Donor age, sex, ethnicity and CMV serostatus were compiled alongside the repertoire data. Across approximately 400 genotyped donors of the cohort, an average of about 200,000 unique TCR beta nucleotide sequences per donor were sequenced, and roughly 20% of those sequences were non-productive. A later analysis re-analyzed previously published TCR beta repertoires from about 730 donors and added high-resolution HLA genotyping to study TCR occurrence patterns. Both class I and class II loci were covered by HLA typing, at four-digit resolution. Of the approximately 400 genotyped donors, less than 90% were placed in the genetic ancestry cluster associated with self-reported Caucasian donors. Every repertoire in the discovery cohort had been generated on one and the same sequencing platform. Genome-wide SNP genotypes for about 55% of the 666 donors were used in a later genetic analysis, which treated that subset as a discovery cohort. To predict cytomegalovirus infection status, the study brought together high-throughput TCR immunosequencing, statistical association of individual TCRs with disease status, and machine learning. A separate validation cohort of roughly 130 different subjects was used in addition to the roughly 720-subject first cohort. Overall study results and their limits: When HLA alleles, especially DR and DQ, strongly co-occurred, attributing TCR associations to individual alleles was difficult. Presence/absence analyses assumed roughly uniform sequencing depth across donors, an assumption that may not hold. Correlated functional status among segregating V segments might reflect linkage disequilibrium, but an unknown experimental factor could not be ruled out. In vitro tests confirmed that a few of the cytomegalovirus-associated TCR beta chains recognize cytomegalovirus antigens. An association between a missense DCLRE1C variant and V-gene and J-gene trimming of TCR beta chains was found in a later genetic analysis and replicated in an independent cohort. A further reported finding was that TCR beta sequences accurately predicted the HLA-A and HLA-B alleles for most subjects in the first cohort. A cluster of highly shared sequence variants was judged likely to represent a technical artifact of the sequencing pipeline. Because some donors lacked HLA typing at each locus, the association tests relied only on the typed subset. A later analysis reported that several top co-occurrence clusters appeared linked to parvovirus B19, influenza, CMV and Epstein-Barr virus. Across donors, most TCR sequences were observed very rarely, whereas some public TCRs were present in many individuals. According to the authors, the approach could potentially be generalized to other disease states and immunological phenotypes. The only immune exposure information available for the cohort was CMV serostatus. The cohort was sequenced for TCR beta chains only, and without alpha or paired-chain data the features that could be detected were limited. Specific HLA alleles were associated with 15,000 to 20,000 TCR beta sequences at a false discovery rate of 0.05 in a later analysis. In both the original and validation cohorts, the classifier was reported to diagnose cytomegalovirus status with high specificity and sensitivity. In a later analysis, the rate of TCR association differed among HLA loci, with DRB1 alleles having the most associated TCRs and HLA-C alleles having the fewest. The study listed 150 to 200 TCR beta chains as associated with cytomegalovirus. Compared with equally common non-associated chains, HLA-associated TCR beta chains in a later analysis were more clonally expanded and had lower generation probabilities. Over 15 rarely observed V segments, including chromosome 9 orphons, were excluded from the earlier analysis of approximately 500 of the donors because counts were too low. An earlier analysis of around 500 of the donors showed that most TCR beta V segments appeared in productive rearrangements either about 87% or about 30% of the time, which broadly matched IMGT annotations. According to a later analysis, most CMV-associated TCR beta chains appeared to be HLA-restricted, and the HLA associations seemed to be driven largely by CMV exposure. Compared with the roughly 720-donor mean, donors in an Asian-associated ancestry cluster had fewer N-insertions in productive TCRs, according to a later genetic analysis.

Comment on this clone: The antigen this receptor binds is unknown. Base qualities are not recorded, but no much larger clone differs from it by a single base.

Library generation was performed with the immunoSEQ multiplex PCR assay. For the multiplex PCR, a mixture combining 60 forward primers for TCR Vbeta segments and 13 reverse primers for TCR Jbeta segments was used. The CDR3 region of rearranged TCR beta genes was amplified from genomic DNA by a multiplex PCR assay. The amplified TCR beta libraries were sequenced on the Illumina HiSeq System as 87-base-pair reads. The published analysis was carried out like this. Across the 500 to 850 repertoires, a later analysis counted tens of millions of unique TCR beta chains, about 10 million of which were shared by at least two donors. A nearest-neighbor algorithm error-corrected the raw reads and collapsed the reads into unique sequences, merging closely related sequences to remove PCR and sequencing errors. To assign V, D and J gene segments, CDR3 sequences were aligned to IMGT reference sequences. For a sequence to be retained, at least a six-nucleotide match to both a V gene segment and a J gene segment was required. Rearrangements were called productive when the CDR3 lacked stop codons and stayed in frame with V and J; all others were non-productive. Following IMGT convention, CDR3 was defined as the stretch from the second conserved V-encoded cysteine up to the conserved J-encoded phenylalanine. In an earlier analysis of 587 of the donors, sequences lacking an unambiguous match to a single V gene segment were excluded. An earlier analysis of almost 600 of the donors classified V segments as functional when productive rearrangements were above 56.7% and as segregating when the standard deviation between donors was above 5%. A statistical classification framework was developed to diagnose cytomegalovirus status using the catalog of TCR beta chain sequences. In a later analysis, TCR nucleotide sequences were compared against IMGT/GENE-DB human TR gene sequences so that V and J genes could be assigned. In a later analysis, CDR3 sequences and most-parsimonious VDJ recombination scenarios were assigned using the TCRdist pipeline. In a later analysis, every TCR beta chain was defined by the combination of its CDR3 amino acid sequence and its V-gene family, and reads without a unique V-gene family were dropped. As a way to deal with suspected cross-contamination and a sequencing artifact, a later analysis dropped approximately 570 nucleotide sequences that were highly shared and had low generation probability. In a later analysis, a clonal expansion index for each public chain was calculated from normalized within-repertoire ranks of inferred template counts. In a later analysis, generation probabilities were computed using a VDJ recombination model fitted to out-of-frame rearrangements, and the results were checked against IGoR. In a later analysis, TCR-TCR, TCR-HLA and TCR-CMV co-occurrence was scored with hypergeometric tests, and a repertoire-size bias correction was applied to TCR pairs. To estimate false discovery rates, a later analysis permuted the HLA or CMV assignments 20 times. In a later analysis, co-occurring TCRs were grouped using DBSCAN, with TCRdist sequence similarity added in when clustering inside HLA-allele-positive subsets. Co-occurrence clustering excluded repertoires with fewer than 30,000 or more than 120,000 public chains, plus five with anomalous nucleotide sharing. Entries here come from immuneACCESS through TCRdb and include only in-frame sequences with V and J called. Some clones fail to appear in such tables; in the studies checked, an unresolved V gene covers under half of the shortfall, and the cause of the remainder is unknown. From that table come the V and J calls and clone size; the DNA was used to work out D and trimming. Here the sample has 95,000 to 150,000 clones; approximately 80% occur a single time. Together, the top ten hold 1.9% of the sample.

The cohort comprised 666 healthy bone marrow donors. At the time of sampling, all cohort members were nominally healthy, though unrecorded immune exposures were likely present. The donor tested CMV seronegative, placing the donor among the 300 to 450 seronegative members of the cohort. Each donor provided a peripheral blood sample, and peripheral blood mononuclear cells were used for TCR beta sequencing. Genomic DNA extraction from the blood cell samples was performed with the Qiagen DNeasy Blood Extraction Kit. Sequences were obtained from PBMCs. This sequence was found in a man in his fifties or sixties in good health and CMV-seronegative.

The CDR3 amino acid sequence is: CASSQVQGSGEKLFF. The bases read TGCGCCAGCAGCCAAGTTCAAGGGAGTGGTGAAAAACTGTTTTTT. This sequence uses TRBV4-1 and TRBJ1-4, with no confident D gene call. V loses 1 base, J loses 7 bases, and the germline ends lie 13 bases apart. The germline V gene sets CDR1 to MGHRA and CDR2 to YSYEKL. Spanning cysteine to phenylalanine, the CDR3 consists of 15 amino acids. Only CDR3 DNA is held: 45 bases, read in frame from base 1.